The clone carrying this T cell receptor (beta chain) showed up just a few times. These data are taken from a study of blood T cell repertoires in COVID-19. The overall study: Sites in the United States, Italy and Spain provided acute and convalescent COVID-19 samples.

The germline V gene has CDR1 KGHSH and CDR2 LQKENI. The CDR3 is made up of 12 amino acids. Trimming left V 3 bases short and J 4 bases short, with 6 bases between. In the source study's methods: It was from reference gene primer amplification that nucleated cell counts were estimated. TCRdb keeps only in-frame clones here, not all; method: immunoSEQ multiplex PCR. Clonal size and the V and J genes are those of that table, whereas D and trimming came from the DNA. This repertoire shows about 130,000 clones, 80% to 85% found once; its top ten account for 3.8%. The V gene is TRBV18, the J gene TRBJ1-2; no firm D call. The specimen was peripheral blood. This receptor was taken from a woman aged 45-65 years with acute or convalescent COVID-19. CDR3 amino acids: CASSPNIYGYTF. CDR3 coding DNA: TGTGCCAGCTCACCTAACATCTATGGCTACACCTTC.